The source of this T cell receptor beta chain is a study of blood T cell repertoires in COVID-19. At the level of the study: Donors in the United States, Italy and Spain gave samples during acute or convalescent COVID-19. PBMCs, B-cell-depleted T cells, or T cells were the source of the cDNA or gDNA that made up the material.

Here immunoSEQ multiplex PCR was the method, and the copy in TCRdb shows in-frame clones only, minus some. The sample holds about 140,000 clones, 81% seen once. Germline-derived CDR1 and CDR2 are MNHEY and SMNVEV (reference sequence). The CDR3 consists of 14 residues. Trimming left V 5 bases short and J 2 bases short, with 13 bases between. The sequenced sample was peripheral blood. The rearrangement uses TRBV27 and TRBJ2-7, with no clear D. The TCR was taken from a human donor in a cohort sampled during active COVID-19. CDR3 coding DNA: TGTGCCAGCAGTCTAGTCTTACGCCCCTACGAGCAGTACTTC. It translates to CASSLVLRPYEQYF.